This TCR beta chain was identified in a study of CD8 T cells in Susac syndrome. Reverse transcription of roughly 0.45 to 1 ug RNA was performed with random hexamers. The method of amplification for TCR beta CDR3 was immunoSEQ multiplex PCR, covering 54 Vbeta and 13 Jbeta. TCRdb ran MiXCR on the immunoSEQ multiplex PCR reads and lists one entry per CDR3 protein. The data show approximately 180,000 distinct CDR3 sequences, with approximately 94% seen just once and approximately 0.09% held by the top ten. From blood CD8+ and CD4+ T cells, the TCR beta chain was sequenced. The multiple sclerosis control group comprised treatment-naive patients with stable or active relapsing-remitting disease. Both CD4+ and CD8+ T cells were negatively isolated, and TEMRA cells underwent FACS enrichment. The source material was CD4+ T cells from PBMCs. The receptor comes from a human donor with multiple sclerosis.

For the CDR3, the DNA is TGTGCCAGCAGTTCCCGACAGGGGACTAACTATGGCTACACCTTC. It yields the protein CASSSRQGTNYGYTF. The J gene is TRBJ1-2, the V gene TRBV27, with 8 positions matching TRBD1. The germline CDR1 and CDR2 sequences are MNHEY and SMNVEV (reference sequence). This CDR3 region has 15 residues. V dropped 4 bases and J dropped 0; count of bases not matched to a gene: 4.